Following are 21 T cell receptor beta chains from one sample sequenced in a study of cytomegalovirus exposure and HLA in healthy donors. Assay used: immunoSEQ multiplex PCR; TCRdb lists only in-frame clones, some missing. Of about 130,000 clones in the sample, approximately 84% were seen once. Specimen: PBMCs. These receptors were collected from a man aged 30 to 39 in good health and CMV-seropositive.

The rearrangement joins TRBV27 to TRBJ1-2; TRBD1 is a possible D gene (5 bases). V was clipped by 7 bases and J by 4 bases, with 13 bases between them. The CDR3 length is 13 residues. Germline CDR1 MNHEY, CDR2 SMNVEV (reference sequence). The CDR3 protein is CASKPGHTYGYTF. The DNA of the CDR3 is TGTGCCAGCAAACCAGGGCACACCTATGGCTACACCTTC.

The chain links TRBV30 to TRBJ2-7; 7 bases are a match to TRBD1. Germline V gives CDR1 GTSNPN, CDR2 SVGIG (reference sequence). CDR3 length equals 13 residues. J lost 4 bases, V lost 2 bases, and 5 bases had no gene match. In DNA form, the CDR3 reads TGTGCCTGGAGTCCGACAGGGAAGTACGAGCAGTACTTC. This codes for CAWSPTGKYEQYF. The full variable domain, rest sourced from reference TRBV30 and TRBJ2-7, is SQTIHQWPATLVQPVGSPLSLECTVEGTSNPNLYWYRQAAGRGLQLLFYSVGIGQISSEVPQNLSASRPQDRQFILSSKKLLLSDSGFYLCAWSPTGKYEQYFGPGTRLTVT.

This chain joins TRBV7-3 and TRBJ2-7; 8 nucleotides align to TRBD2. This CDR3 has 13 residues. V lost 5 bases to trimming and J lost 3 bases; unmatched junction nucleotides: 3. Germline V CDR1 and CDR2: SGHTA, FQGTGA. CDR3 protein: CASSKGTSYEQYF. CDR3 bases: TGTGCCAGCAGCAAAGGGACTAGCTACGAGCAGTACTTC.

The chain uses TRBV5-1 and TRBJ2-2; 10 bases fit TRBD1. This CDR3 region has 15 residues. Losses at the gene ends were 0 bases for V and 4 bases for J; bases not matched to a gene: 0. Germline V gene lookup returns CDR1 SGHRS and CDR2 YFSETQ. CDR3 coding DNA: TGCGCCAGCAGCTTGGGGACAGGGGGCACCGGGGAGCTGTTTTTT. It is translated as CASSLGTGGTGELFF.

CDR3 sequence (DNA): TGTGCCAGCAAAAGAGGACAGGGAAACACTGAAGCTTTCTTT. Protein product: CASKRGQGNTEAFF. This chain connects TRBV2 to TRBJ1-1, with TRBD1 matching 8 bases. The length of the CDR3 is 14 residues. From germline, CDR1 is SNHLY and CDR2 FYNNEI. Trimming took 7 bases from V and 2 from J; bases not matched to a gene: 6.

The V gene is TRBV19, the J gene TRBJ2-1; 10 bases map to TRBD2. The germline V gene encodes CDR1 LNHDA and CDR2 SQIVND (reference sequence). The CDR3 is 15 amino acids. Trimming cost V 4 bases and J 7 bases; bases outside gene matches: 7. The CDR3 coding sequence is TGTGCCAGTAGTAAAGCGGGAGGGTCACGGAATGAGCAGTTCTTC. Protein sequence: CASSKAGGSRNEQFF.

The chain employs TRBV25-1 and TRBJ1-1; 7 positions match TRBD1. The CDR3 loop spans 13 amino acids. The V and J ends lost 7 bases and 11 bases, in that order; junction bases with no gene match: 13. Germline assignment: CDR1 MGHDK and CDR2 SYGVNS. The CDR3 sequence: CASNGGLEQGAFF. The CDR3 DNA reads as TGTGCCAGCAACGGCGGGCTCGAACAGGGGGCTTTCTTT.

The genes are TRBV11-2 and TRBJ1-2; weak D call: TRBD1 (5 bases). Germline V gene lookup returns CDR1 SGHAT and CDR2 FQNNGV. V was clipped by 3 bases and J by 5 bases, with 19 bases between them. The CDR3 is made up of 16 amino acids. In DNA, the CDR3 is TGTGCCAGCAGCTTTAGTCATCGCTCCGGGGGTTATGGCTACACCTTC. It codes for CASSFSHRSGGYGYTF. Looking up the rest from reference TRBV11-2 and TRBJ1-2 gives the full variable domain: EAGVAQSPRYKIIEKRQSVAFWCNPISGHATLYWYQQILGQGPKLLIQFQNNGVVDDSQLPKDRFSAERLKGVDSTLKIQPAKLEDSAVYLCASSFSHRSGGYGYTFGSGTRLTVV.

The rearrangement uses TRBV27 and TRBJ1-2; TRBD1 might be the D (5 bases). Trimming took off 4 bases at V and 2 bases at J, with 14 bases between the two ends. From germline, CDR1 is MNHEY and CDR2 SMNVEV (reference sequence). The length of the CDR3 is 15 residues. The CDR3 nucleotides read TGTGCCAGCAGTTCATTCCTAGACAGAAACTATGGCTACACCTTC. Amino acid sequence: CASSSFLDRNYGYTF.

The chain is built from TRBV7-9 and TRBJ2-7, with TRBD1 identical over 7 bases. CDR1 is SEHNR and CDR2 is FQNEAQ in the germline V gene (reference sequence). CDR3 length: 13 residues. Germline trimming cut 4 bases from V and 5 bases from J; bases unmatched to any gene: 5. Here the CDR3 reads CASSSTGLNEQYF. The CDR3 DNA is TGTGCCAGCAGCTCGACAGGGCTAAACGAGCAGTACTTC.

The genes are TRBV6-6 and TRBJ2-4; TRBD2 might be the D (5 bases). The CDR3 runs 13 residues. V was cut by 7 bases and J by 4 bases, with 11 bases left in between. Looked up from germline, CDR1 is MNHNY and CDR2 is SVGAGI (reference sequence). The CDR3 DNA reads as TGTGCCAGCACCGAGGGCGGTAAAAACATTCAGTACTTC. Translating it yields CASTEGGKNIQYF.

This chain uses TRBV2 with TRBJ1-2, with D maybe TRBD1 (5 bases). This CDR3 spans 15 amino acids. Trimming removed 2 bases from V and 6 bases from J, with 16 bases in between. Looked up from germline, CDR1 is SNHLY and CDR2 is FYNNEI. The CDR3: CASSEFGRVSDGYTF. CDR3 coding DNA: TGTGCCAGCAGTGAATTCGGCAGGGTCAGCGATGGCTACACCTTC. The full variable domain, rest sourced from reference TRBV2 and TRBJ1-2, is EPEVTQTPSHQVTQMGQEVILRCVPISNHLYFYWYRQILGQKVEFLVSFYNNEISEKSEIFDDQFSVERPDGSNFTLKIRSTKLEDSAMYFCASSEFGRVSDGYTFGSGTRLTVV.

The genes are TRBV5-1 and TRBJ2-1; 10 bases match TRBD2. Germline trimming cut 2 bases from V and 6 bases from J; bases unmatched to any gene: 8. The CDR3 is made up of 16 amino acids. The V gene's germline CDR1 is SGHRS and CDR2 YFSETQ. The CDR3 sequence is CASSFSLAGAGNEQFF. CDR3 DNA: TGCGCCAGCAGCTTTTCCCTAGCGGGGGCCGGCAATGAGCAGTTCTTC.

CDR3 sequence reads: CASSLNNEQFF. Written as DNA, the CDR3 is TGTGCCAGCTCACTAAACAATGAGCAGTTCTTC. The gene calls are TRBV18 and TRBJ2-1, with D unresolved. This CDR3 has 11 amino acids. The germline V and J ends were trimmed by 4 bases and 5 bases, with 3 bases remaining between them. CDR1 and CDR2 from the germline V gene are KGHSH and LQKENI.

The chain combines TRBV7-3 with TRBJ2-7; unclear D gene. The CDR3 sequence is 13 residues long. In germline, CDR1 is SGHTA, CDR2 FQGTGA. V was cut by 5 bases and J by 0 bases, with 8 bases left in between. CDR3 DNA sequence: TGTGCCAGCAGCCCCAGTGGCTCCTACGAGCAGTACTTC. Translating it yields CASSPSGSYEQYF. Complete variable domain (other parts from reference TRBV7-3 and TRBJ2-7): GAGVSQTPSNKVTEKGKYVELRCDPISGHTALYWYRQSLGQGPEFLIYFQGTGAADDSGLPNDRFFAVRPEGSVSTLKIQRTERGDSAVYLCASSPSGSYEQYFGPGTRLTVT.

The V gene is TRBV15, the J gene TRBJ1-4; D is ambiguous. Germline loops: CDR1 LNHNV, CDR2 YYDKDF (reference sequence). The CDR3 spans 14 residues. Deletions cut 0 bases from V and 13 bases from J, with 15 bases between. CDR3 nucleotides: TGTGCCACCAGCAGAGATGGGGAAGGGCGGGCACTGTTTTTT. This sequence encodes CATSRDGEGRALFF.

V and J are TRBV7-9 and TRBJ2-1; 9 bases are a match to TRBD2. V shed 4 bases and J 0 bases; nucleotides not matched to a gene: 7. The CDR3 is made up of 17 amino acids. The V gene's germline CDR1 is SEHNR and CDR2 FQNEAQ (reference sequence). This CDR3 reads CASSSLAGGSSYNEQFF. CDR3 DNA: TGTGCCAGCAGCTCCCTTGCGGGGGGGAGCTCCTACAATGAGCAGTTCTTC.

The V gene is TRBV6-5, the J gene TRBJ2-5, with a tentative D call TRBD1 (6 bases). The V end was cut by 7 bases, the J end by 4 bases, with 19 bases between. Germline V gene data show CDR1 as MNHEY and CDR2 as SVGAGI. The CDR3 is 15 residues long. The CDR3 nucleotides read TGTGCCAGCACCACCTTATCTGCAGGGGTAGAGACCCAGTACTTC. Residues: CASTTLSAGVETQYF.

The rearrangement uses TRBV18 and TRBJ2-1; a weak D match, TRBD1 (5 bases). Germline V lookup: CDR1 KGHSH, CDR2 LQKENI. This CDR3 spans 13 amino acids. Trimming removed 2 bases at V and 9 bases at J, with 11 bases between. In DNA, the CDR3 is TGTGCCAGCTCACCAGGGGCCAGGTCTGAGCAGTTCTTC. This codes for CASSPGARSEQFF. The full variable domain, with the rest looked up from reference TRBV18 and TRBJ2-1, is NAGVMQNPRHLVRRRGQEARLRCSPMKGHSHVYWYRQLPEEGLKFMVYLQKENIIDESGMPKERFSAEFPKEGPSILRIQQVVRGDSAAYFCASSPGARSEQFFGPGTRLTVL.

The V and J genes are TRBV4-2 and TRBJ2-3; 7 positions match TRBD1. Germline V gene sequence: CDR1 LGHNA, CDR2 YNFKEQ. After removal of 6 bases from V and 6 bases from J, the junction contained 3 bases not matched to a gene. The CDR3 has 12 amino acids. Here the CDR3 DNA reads TGTGCCAGCAGTTTACAGGGGGATACGCAGTATTTT. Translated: CASSLQGDTQYF.

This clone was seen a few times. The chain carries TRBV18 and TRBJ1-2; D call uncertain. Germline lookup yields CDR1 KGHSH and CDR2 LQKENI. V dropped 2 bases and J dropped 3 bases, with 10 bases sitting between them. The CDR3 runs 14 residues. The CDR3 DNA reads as TGTGCCAGCTCACCAGAGGGTTCGGACTATGGCTACACCTTC. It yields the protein CASSPEGSDYGYTF.